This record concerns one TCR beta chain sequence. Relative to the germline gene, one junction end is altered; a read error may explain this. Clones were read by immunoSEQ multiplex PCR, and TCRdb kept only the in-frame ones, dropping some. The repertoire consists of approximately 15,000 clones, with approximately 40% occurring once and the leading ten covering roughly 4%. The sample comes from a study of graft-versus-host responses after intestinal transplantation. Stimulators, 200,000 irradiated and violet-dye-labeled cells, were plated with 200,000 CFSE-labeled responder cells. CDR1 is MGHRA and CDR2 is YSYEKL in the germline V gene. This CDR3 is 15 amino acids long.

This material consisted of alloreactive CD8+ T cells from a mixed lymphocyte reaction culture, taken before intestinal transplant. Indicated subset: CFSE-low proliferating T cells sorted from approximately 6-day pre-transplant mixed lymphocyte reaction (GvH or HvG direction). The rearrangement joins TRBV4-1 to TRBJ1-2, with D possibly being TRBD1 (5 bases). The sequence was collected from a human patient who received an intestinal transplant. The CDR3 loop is CASSQEGDLNYGYTF. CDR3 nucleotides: TGTGCCAGCAGCCAAGAAGGGGACCTTAACTATGGCTACACCTTC.